This T cell receptor beta chain was identified during a study of T cells in Graves' hyperthyroidism and ophthalmopathy. The study, taken as a whole, reports: Ophthalmopathy and stable hyperthyroidism were separated by a 13 V-J model. Peripheral blood also featured most of the thyroid clonotypes expanded above 0.001.

On this clonotype itself: What it binds is not known.

The V gene lost 1 base and the J gene lost 4 bases, with 11 bases spanning the gap. The CDR3 runs to 15 residues. Germline CDR1 reads KGHDR; CDR2 reads SFDVKD. When ophthalmopathy did not progress within 18 months, Graves' hyperthyroidism was considered stable. For the diagnoses, clinical symptoms, serum thyroxine and TRAb, thyroid ultrasound and orbital computed tomography were used. Template material for amplifying TCR beta CDR3 regions consisted of RNA transcripts. An initial round of RT-PCR targeting the TCR CDR3 relied on the HTBI primer set. MiXCR, applied by TCRdb to the multiplex PCR reads, yields one record per CDR3 protein. The table has a few hundred thousand distinct CDR3 sequences, around 46% seen once.

This chain joins TRBV24-1 and TRBJ2-3; D might be TRBD1 or TRBD2, each matching 5 bases. This TCR was sampled from a woman aged 18-29 years with Graves' hyperthyroidism. Sequenced sample: peripheral blood or thyroid tissue (not recorded which). The CDR3 sequence: CATSDLREGADTQYF. DNA of the CDR3: TGTGCCACCAGTGATTTACGGGAAGGGGCAGATACGCAGTATTTT.